The 17 T cell receptor beta chains listed next were all sequenced from one sample in a study of PD-1 blockade in classical Hodgkin lymphoma. Using immunoSEQ multiplex PCR, the repertoire was profiled, and TCRdb retains in-frame clones only, with some absent. This sample has some 40,000 clones; roughly three quarters occur once, and the top ten carry 13% to 15%. Each patient relapsed following autologous stem cell transplantation, and prior brentuximab vedotin exposure differed. The material was peripheral blood mononuclear cells (PBMCs), obtained before the second cycle of nivolumab. The source is a human donor with classical Hodgkin lymphoma.

By its share, this clone is medium-sized (0.01 to 0.1%). V and J are TRBV2 and TRBJ2-2; possibly TRBD1 for D (6 bases). Germline CDR1 reads SNHLY; CDR2 reads FYNNEI. This CDR3 contains 15 residues. Deletions cut 4 bases from V and 0 bases from J, with 9 bases between. The DNA for the CDR3 is TGTGCCAGCAGTGTACAGGGCCCGAACACCGGGGAGCTGTTTTTT. Translating gives CASSVQGPNTGELFF. Full variable domain (missing parts from reference TRBV2 and TRBJ2-2): EPEVTQTPSHQVTQMGQEVILRCVPISNHLYFYWYRQILGQKVEFLVSFYNNEISEKSEIFDDQFSVERPDGSNFTLKIRSTKLEDSAMYFCASSVQGPNTGELFFGEGSRLTVL.

This sequence joins TRBV2 and TRBJ2-3; TRBD1 is a possible D gene (6 bases). CDR1 is SNHLY, CDR2 FYNNEI, per germline. Trimming shortened V by 7 bases and J by 6 bases, and 17 bases separated the two germline ends. This CDR3 is built from 14 residues. The DNA of the CDR3 is TGTGCCAGCACTCTGGACAGCCCCACGGATACGCAGTATTTT. Its protein product is CASTLDSPTDTQYF.

This clone was seen more than once but under ten times. This chain connects TRBV7-9 to TRBJ1-2; D is possibly TRBD1 (5 bases). Germline CDR1 reads SEHNR; CDR2 reads FQNEAQ (reference sequence). Trimming removed 1 base at V and 5 bases at J, with 11 bases between. The length of the CDR3 is 14 residues. CDR3 sequence: CASSLVTTGYGYTF. As DNA, the CDR3 is TGTGCCAGCAGCTTAGTAACTACAGGTTATGGCTACACCTTC. The full variable domain, with the rest looked up from reference TRBV7-9 and TRBJ1-2, is DTGVSQNPRHKITKRGQNVTFRCDPISEHNRLYWYRQTLGQGPEFLTYFQNEAQLEKSRLLSDRFSAERPKGSFSTLEIQRTEQGDSAMYLCASSLVTTGYGYTFGSGTRLTVV.

The rearrangement joins TRBV28 to TRBJ2-1; D might be TRBD2 (5 bases). The CDR3 length is 12 residues. CDR1 is MDHEN and CDR2 is SYDVKM in the germline V gene. Deletions cut 2 bases from V and 9 bases from J, with 8 bases between. CDR3 sequence: CASSLVGAEQFF. CDR3 in DNA: TGTGCCAGCAGTTTAGTGGGAGCTGAGCAGTTCTTC.

The gene calls are TRBV13 and TRBJ2-1; 8 bases fit TRBD2. V lost 5 bases and J lost 3; bases outside the gene matches: 9. Per the germline V gene, CDR1 is PRHDT and CDR2 is FYEKMQ (reference sequence). This CDR3 has 16 amino acids. The CDR3 DNA follows: TGTGCCAGCAGCATGGCTATGGCGGGGGGCTACAATGAGCAGTTCTTC. It codes for CASSMAMAGGYNEQFF.

The chain couples TRBV7-9 to TRBJ1-5; 9 bases match TRBD1. V lost 7 bases to trimming and J lost 2 bases; unmatched junction nucleotides: 18. CDR3 length: 19 residues. Germline loops: CDR1 SEHNR, CDR2 FQNEAQ (reference sequence). CDR3 in DNA: TGTGCCAGCATACACGGAACAGGGGGCCCCGGGCCGTGCAATCAGCCCCAGCATTTT. Its protein product is CASIHGTGGPGPCNQPQHF.

This clone has more than one count but fewer than ten. V and J are TRBV4-3 and TRBJ2-1; TRBD2 matches 7 bases. The V and J ends lost 0 bases and 4 bases, in that order; junction bases with no gene match: 6. The CDR3 is made up of 16 amino acids. The germline V gene has CDR1 LGHNA and CDR2 YSLEER. CDR3 residues: CASSQEALAAYNEQFF. CDR3 nucleotide sequence: TGCGCCAGCAGCCAAGAGGCCCTAGCGGCGTACAATGAGCAGTTCTTC.

The rearrangement joins TRBV25-1 to TRBJ1-2, with D perhaps matching TRBD1 (5 bases). Trimming stripped 6 bases from V and 8 bases from J, with 22 bases between. The CDR3 contains 15 residues. Germline values: CDR1 MGHDK, CDR2 SYGVNS. CDR3 coding DNA: TGTGCCAGCAGGGGATCGGCGGGGAGGGGAAGGGGCTACACCTTC. It is translated as CASRGSAGRGRGYTF.

This rearrangement joins TRBV5-4 to TRBJ2-5, with D uncertain. V was cut by 4 bases and J by 9 bases, with 13 bases left in between. CDR1 and CDR2 from the germline V gene are SGHNT and YYREEE (reference sequence). This CDR3 comprises 12 residues. The CDR3 sequence is CASSQDRRSQYF. CDR3 nucleotide sequence: TGTGCCAGCAGCCAAGATCGGCGGTCCCAGTACTTC.

This clone was found once. The V and J genes are TRBV18 and TRBJ2-5; 7 bases match TRBD1. The V and J ends lost 4 bases and 5 bases, in that order; junction bases with no gene match: 7. Germline values: CDR1 KGHSH, CDR2 LQKENI. This CDR3 is 14 amino acids long. CDR3 protein: CASSQTGLGETQYF. The DNA for the CDR3 is TGTGCCAGCTCACAGACAGGGCTGGGGGAGACCCAGTACTTC.

The gene calls are TRBV2 and TRBJ2-5, with TRBD1 matching 10 bases. V shed 7 bases, J shed 5 bases, and the junction held 7 bases outside the gene matches. This CDR3 is built from 14 residues. Per germline, CDR1 SNHLY and CDR2 FYNNEI. In DNA, the CDR3 is TGTGCCAGCAAGACTGACAGGGGGCGTGAGACCCAGTACTTC. Encoded protein: CASKTDRGRETQYF. The full variable domain, with the rest looked up from reference TRBV2 and TRBJ2-5, is EPEVTQTPSHQVTQMGQEVILRCVPISNHLYFYWYRQILGQKVEFLVSFYNNEISEKSEIFDDQFSVERPDGSNFTLKIRSTKLEDSAMYFCASKTDRGRETQYFGPGTRLLVL.

A few counts support this clone. This chain links TRBV28 with TRBJ2-1, with 11 bases that match TRBD2. The CDR3 spans 15 residues. V lost 6 bases to trimming and J lost 4 bases; unmatched junction nucleotides: 5. The germline V gene encodes CDR1 MDHEN and CDR2 SYDVKM. This chain's CDR3 is CASRLAGGPYNEQFF. CDR3 DNA: TGTGCCAGCAGGTTAGCGGGAGGGCCATACAATGAGCAGTTCTTC.

The rearrangement uses TRBV10-3 and TRBJ2-3; 12 bases align to TRBD2. In germline, CDR1 is ENHRY, CDR2 SYGVKD. This CDR3 is built from 19 residues. V gave up 6 bases and J gave up 1 base; unmatched junction bases: 14. The CDR3 protein is CAISAITGTSGFGTDTQYF. DNA for the CDR3: TGTGCCATCAGCGCGATTACCGGGACTAGCGGGTTTGGCACAGATACGCAGTATTTT.

The rearrangement uses TRBV18 and TRBJ1-1; no firm D call. Trimming removed 3 bases from V and 7 bases from J, with 9 bases in between. This CDR3 has 12 residues. Germline values: CDR1 KGHSH, CDR2 LQKENI. CDR3 sequence (DNA): TGTGCCAGCTCACCCCAAAGGGTTGAAGCTTTCTTT. It translates to CASSPQRVEAFF.

The chain is built from TRBV5-4 and TRBJ2-5; D call uncertain. CDR3 length: 13 amino acids. V was pared by 1 base and J by 2 bases, with 6 bases between. Germline CDR1 is SGHNT and CDR2 is YYREEE (reference sequence). The CDR3 DNA sequence: TGTGCCAGCAGCTTGCCCCAACAAGAGACCCAGTACTTC. As protein: CASSLPQQETQYF.

The genes are TRBV10-3 and TRBJ1-1, with no clear D. CDR1 is ENHRY and CDR2 is SYGVKD in the germline V gene. V was clipped by 4 bases and J by 1 base, with 13 bases between them. The CDR3 extends over 15 amino acids. The CDR3 nucleotides read TGTGCCATCAGTGGCCTCGCAGTATCGAACACTGAAGCTTTCTTT. Protein product: CAISGLAVSNTEAFF.

Of note for this clone: This same CDR3 is encoded by further DNA sequences in the sample. The rearrangement uses TRBV5-1 and TRBJ1-3, with D unclear. Deletions cut 0 bases from V and 0 bases from J, with 4 bases between. This CDR3 is 14 amino acids long. In germline, CDR1 is SGHRS, CDR2 YFSETQ. Here the CDR3 reads CASSLGSSGNTIYF. CDR3 sequence (DNA): TGCGCCAGCAGCTTGGGCAGCTCTGGAAACACCATATATTTT.